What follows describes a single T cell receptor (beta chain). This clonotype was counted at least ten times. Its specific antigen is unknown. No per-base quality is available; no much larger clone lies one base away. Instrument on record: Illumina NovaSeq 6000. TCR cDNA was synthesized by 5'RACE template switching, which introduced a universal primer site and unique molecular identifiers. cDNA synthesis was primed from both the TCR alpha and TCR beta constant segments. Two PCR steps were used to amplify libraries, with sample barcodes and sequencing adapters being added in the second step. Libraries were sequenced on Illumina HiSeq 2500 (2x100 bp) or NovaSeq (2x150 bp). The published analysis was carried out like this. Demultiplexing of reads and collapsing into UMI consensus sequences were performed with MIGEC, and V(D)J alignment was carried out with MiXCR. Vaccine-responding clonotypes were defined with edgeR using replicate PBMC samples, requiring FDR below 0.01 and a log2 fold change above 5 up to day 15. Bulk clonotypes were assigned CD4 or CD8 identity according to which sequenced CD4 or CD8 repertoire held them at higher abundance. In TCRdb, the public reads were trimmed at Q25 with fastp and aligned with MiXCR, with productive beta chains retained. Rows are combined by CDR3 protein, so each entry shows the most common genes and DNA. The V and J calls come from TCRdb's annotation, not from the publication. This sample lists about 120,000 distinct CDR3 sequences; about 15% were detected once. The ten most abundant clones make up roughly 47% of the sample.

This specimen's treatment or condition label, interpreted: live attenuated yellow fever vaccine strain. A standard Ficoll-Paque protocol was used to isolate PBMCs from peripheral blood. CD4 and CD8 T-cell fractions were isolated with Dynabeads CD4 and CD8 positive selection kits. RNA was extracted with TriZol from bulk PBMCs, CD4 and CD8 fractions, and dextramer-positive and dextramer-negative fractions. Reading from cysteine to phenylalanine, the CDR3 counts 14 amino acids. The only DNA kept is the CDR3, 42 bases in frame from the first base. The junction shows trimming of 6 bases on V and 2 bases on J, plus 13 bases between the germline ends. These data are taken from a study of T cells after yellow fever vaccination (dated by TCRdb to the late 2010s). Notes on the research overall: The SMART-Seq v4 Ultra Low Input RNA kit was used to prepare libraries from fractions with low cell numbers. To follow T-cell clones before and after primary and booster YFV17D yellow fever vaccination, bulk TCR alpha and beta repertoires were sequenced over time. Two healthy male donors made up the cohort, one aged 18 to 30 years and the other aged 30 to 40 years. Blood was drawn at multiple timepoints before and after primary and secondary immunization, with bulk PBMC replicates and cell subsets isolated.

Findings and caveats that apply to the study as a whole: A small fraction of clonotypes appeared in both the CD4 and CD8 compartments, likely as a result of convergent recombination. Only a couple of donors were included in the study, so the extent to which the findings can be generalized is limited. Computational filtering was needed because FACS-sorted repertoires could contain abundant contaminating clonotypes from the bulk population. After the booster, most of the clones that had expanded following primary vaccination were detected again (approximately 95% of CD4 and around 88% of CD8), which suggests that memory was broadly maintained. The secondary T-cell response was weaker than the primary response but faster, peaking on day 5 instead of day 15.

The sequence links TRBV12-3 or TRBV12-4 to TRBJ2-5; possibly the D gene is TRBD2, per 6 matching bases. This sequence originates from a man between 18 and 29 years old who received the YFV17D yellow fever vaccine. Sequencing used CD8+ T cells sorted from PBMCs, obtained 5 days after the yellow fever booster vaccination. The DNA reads TGTGCCAGCAGAGTAGGGACTTTACAAGAGACCCAGTACTTC. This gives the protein CASRVGTLQETQYF.